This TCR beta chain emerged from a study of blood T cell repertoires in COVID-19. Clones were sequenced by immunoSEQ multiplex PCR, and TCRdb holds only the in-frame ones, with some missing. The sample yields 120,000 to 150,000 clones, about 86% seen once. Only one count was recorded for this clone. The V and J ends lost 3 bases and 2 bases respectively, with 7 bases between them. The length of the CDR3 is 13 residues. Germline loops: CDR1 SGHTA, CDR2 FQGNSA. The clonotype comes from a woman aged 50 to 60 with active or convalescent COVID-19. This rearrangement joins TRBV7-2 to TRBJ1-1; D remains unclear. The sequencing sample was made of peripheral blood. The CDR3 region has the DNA TGTGCCAGCAGCTTTTCAGGCAACACTGAAGCTTTCTTT. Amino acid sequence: CASSFSGNTEAFF.